One and the same sample provided the 2 T cell receptor beta chains below, sequenced in a study of T cell responses to AZD1222 COVID-19 vaccine. The method was immunoSEQ multiplex PCR; TCRdb's version includes in-frame clones alone and lacks a portion of them. Of more than 100,000 clones detected, around 91% appear once; the ten largest clones hold around 1.7%. The input for sequencing was peripheral blood, taken on day 0 of AZD1222 vaccination. These receptors all stem from an adult in good health.

V gene TRBV5-1 combines with J gene TRBJ1-5; D not resolved. This CDR3 is built from 15 residues. With 6 bases removed from V and 9 bases from J, the gap between germline ends came to 22 bases. CDR1 and CDR2 (germline): SGHRS, YFSETQ. The CDR3 DNA sequence: TGCGCCAGCAAGCTTGATGAGATGGGGTTCTGGCCCCAGCATTTT. Protein: CASKLDEMGFWPQHF.

The chain couples TRBV7-8 to TRBJ2-1; no firm D call. This CDR3 has 12 amino acids. Trimming cost V 5 bases and J 7 bases, with 9 bases left between them. Per germline, CDR1 SGHVS and CDR2 FQNEAQ. CDR3 bases: TGTGCCAGCAGCCCCGAATGGAATGAGCAGTTCTTC. Amino acids: CASSPEWNEQFF.